This T cell receptor beta chain was retrieved from a study of blood T cell repertoires in COVID-19. Looking at the study overall: The analysed material was cDNA or gDNA that came from T cells, B-cell-depleted T cells, or PBMCs.

The length of the CDR3 is 18 residues. The trim removed 7 bases at V and 4 bases at J, leaving 22 bases unmatched. Germline CDR1 is SGHRS and CDR2 is YFSETQ. Here immunoSEQ multiplex PCR was the method, and the copy in TCRdb shows in-frame clones only, minus some. The top ten clones hold over 3.5% of a sample with about 260,000 clones, approximately 90% of them seen once. Sequenced: peripheral blood. The chain uses TRBV5-1 and TRBJ1-2; 7 nucleotides agree with TRBD1. This receptor was identified in a woman aged 40 to 50 with acute or convalescent COVID-19. The CDR3 sequence is CASANDQAATGLGYGYTF. In nucleotides, the CDR3 is TGCGCCAGCGCCAACGACCAGGCGGCGACAGGGTTGGGCTATGGCTACACCTTC.